This T cell receptor (beta chain) stems from a study of cytomegalovirus exposure and HLA in healthy donors. The CDR3 length is 14 residues. CDR1 and CDR2 from the germline V gene are SGHNT and YYREEE (reference sequence). Between the trimmed V and J ends, which lost 5 bases and 2 bases, there was a span of 14 bases. Turning to this clone: Its target is not known.

The PCR used 60 Vbeta and 13 Jbeta primers. The assay was immunoSEQ multiplex PCR, and TCRdb's table has in-frame clones only and misses some. This sample yields a few hundred thousand clones, of which 75% to 85% are seen a single time; around 8% belongs to the top ten. Findings and caveats of the study: By a later analysis, the bulk of CMV-associated TCR beta chains appeared HLA-restricted.

The specimen sequenced was PBMCs. The gene calls are TRBV5-4 and TRBJ2-7, with a tentative D call TRBD1 (5 bases). The TCR comes from a woman aged 60-70 years in good health and CMV-seropositive. The CDR3 bases are TGTGCCAGCAGTTCTCAGACAGATCCCTACGAGCAGTACTTC. Translation gives CASSSQTDPYEQYF.